Listed below are T cell receptor beta chains from one sample, sequenced in a study of blood T cell repertoires in COVID-19. The repertoire was sequenced with immunoSEQ multiplex PCR; TCRdb's copy has only in-frame clones and lacks some. The sample has a few hundred thousand clones, roughly 89% seen once. The sample was peripheral blood. These receptors were taken from a woman in her 40s who had recovered from COVID-19. CDR3s include the opening cysteine and the closing phenylalanine or tryptophan. Fields, in order: clone size, J gene, D gene, V gene, CDR3 DNA, CDR3 protein. D genes are given only for firm matches. Clone size is given for some rows only: seen once, a few or many times, or a class if the clone is expanded.

-	TRBJ2-7	-	TRBV13	TGTGCCAGCAGCTTAAACCGAGCGGACCCCTACGAGCAGTACTTC	CASSLNRADPYEQYF
once	TRBJ2-1	TRBD2	TRBV18	TGTGCCAGCTCACCCAGGCTAGCGGAAAATGAGCAGTTCTTC	CASSPRLAENEQFF
-	TRBJ2-7	TRBD1	TRBV7-9	TGTGCCAGCAGCCCTAGACAGGGTAGAACCTACGAGCAGTACTTC	CASSPRQGRTYEQYF
-	TRBJ1-5	-	TRBV28	TGTGCCAGCAGTTTGCAGGGAATTGCGCCCCAGCATTTT	CASSLQGIAPQHF
-	TRBJ2-1	-	TRBV29-1	TGCAGCGTTCCCCCGGGAGCTGGAGATGAGCAGTTCTTC	CSVPPGAGDEQFF
-	TRBJ2-2	TRBD1	TRBV19	TGTGCCAGTAGTATCGTGGCAGGGGGCAATACCGGGGAGCTGTTTTTT	CASSIVAGGNTGELFF
-	TRBJ1-1	TRBD1	TRBV29-1	TGCAGCGTTGAAAGACAGGGGGACACTGAAGCTTTCTTT	CSVERQGDTEAFF
-	TRBJ2-3	TRBD2	TRBV2	TGTGCCAGCAGTTCCCTAGCGGAAAACACAGATACGCAGTATTTT	CASSSLAENTDTQYF
-	TRBJ2-7	TRBD2	TRBV6-1	TGTGCCAGCAGTGAAGTGGGAGGGGCGGGGTACGAGCAGTACTTC	CASSEVGGAGYEQYF
once	TRBJ1-5	-	TRBV10-3	TGTGCCATCAGCCCTGGGCTGAGCCAGCCCCAGCATTTT	CAISPGLSQPQHF
-	TRBJ1-5	-	TRBV5-5	TGTGCCAGCAGCATTAGTAGCAATCAGCCCCAGCATTTT	CASSISSNQPQHF
-	TRBJ1-2	-	TRBV27	TGTGCCAGCAGCTCCTCTACTAACTATGGCTACACCTTC	CASSSSTNYGYTF
-	TRBJ2-5	-	TRBV5-6	TGTGCCAGCAGCTCGACAGGTCAGGGGGAGACCCAGTACTTC	CASSSTGQGETQYF
-	TRBJ1-2	TRBD1	TRBV7-8	TGTGCCAGCAGCTTAGGACAGGGCCTAGCAAACTATGGCTACACCTTC	CASSLGQGLANYGYTF
-	TRBJ2-1	TRBD2	TRBV28	TGTGCCAGCAGTTTTCATCCAGCGGGAGTAAATGAGCAGTTCTTC	CASSFHPAGVNEQFF
-	TRBJ1-3	-	TRBV5-6	TGTGCCAGCAGCCCCGGCCAGGCTGGAAACACCATATATTTT	CASSPGQAGNTIYF
-	TRBJ2-1	TRBD2	TRBV7-2	TGTGCCAGCAGCCCTGGCTCACTAGCGGGAGGTTTGGGGGAGCAGTTCTTC	CASSPGSLAGGLGEQFF
-	TRBJ2-1	-	TRBV30	TGTGCCTGGGGCAGGGGTGGGACGCACAATGAGCAGTTCTTC	CAWGRGGTHNEQFF
-	TRBJ1-2	TRBD1	TRBV7-9	TGTGCCAGCAGCTTAGCCGGGACAGGGGGTAGCCCGAACTATGGCTACACCTTC	CASSLAGTGGSPNYGYTF
-	TRBJ1-2	TRBD1	TRBV6-2/TRBV6-3	TGTGCCAGCAGTACCCGACAGGGAGGTAGAGAAGGCTACACCTTC	CASSTRQGGREGYTF
-	TRBJ2-1	TRBD2	TRBV28	TGTGCCAGCTCTGGGGGGGACCGCGGTACCCCCATCAATGAGCAGTTCTTC	CASSGGDRGTPINEQFF
-	TRBJ1-6	TRBD1	TRBV19	TGTGCCAGCGGGGACAGTACGTATAATTCACCCCTCCACTTT	CASGDSTYNSPLHF
-	TRBJ2-1	TRBD1	TRBV6-4	TGTGCCAGCAGTGTCTCAGGGGGCTCGGGCAATGAGCAGTTCTTC	CASSVSGGSGNEQFF
-	TRBJ2-3	-	TRBV18	TGTGCCAGCTCAGGAGGGATGAGGGATACGCAGTATTTT	CASSGGMRDTQYF
-	TRBJ2-7	TRBD2	TRBV9	TGTGCCAGCAGCGGATCACTAGCGGGCGGCGAGCAGTACTTC	CASSGSLAGGEQYF
-	TRBJ1-5	-	TRBV28	TGTGCCAGCAGTTTTCGGGTAAATCAGCCCCAGCATTTT	CASSFRVNQPQHF
-	TRBJ1-5	-	TRBV18	TGTGCCAGCTCACCACCTGGCCAGGGAATTCAGCCCCAGCATTTT	CASSPPGQGIQPQHF
-	TRBJ1-1	TRBD1	TRBV30	TGTGCCTGGCATGGACAGGGGGACACTGAAGCTTTCTTT	CAWHGQGDTEAFF
-	TRBJ1-5	-	TRBV3-1/TRBV3-2	TGTGCCAGCAGCGCGGGAGGTTATCAGCCCCAGCATTTT	CASSAGGYQPQHF
-	TRBJ1-5	-	TRBV10-3	TGTGCCATCAGTGCGGTCAGCAATCAGCCCCAGCATTTT	CAISAVSNQPQHF
-	TRBJ2-7	TRBD2	TRBV2	TGTGCCAGCAACGAGCCGGGACTAGCGGAATACGAGCAGTACTTC	CASNEPGLAEYEQYF
few	TRBJ2-3	-	TRBV7-9	TGTGCCAGCACTTTGGGCGCAAATACGCAGTATTTT	CASTLGANTQYF
-	TRBJ2-1	TRBD2	TRBV2	TGTGCCAGCAGTCCCGGGACTAGTCTCAATGAGCAGTTCTTC	CASSPGTSLNEQFF
-	TRBJ1-4	-	TRBV28	TGTGCCAGCGAAGGATTGGACAGCAAAACTAATGAAAAACTGTTTTTT	CASEGLDSKTNEKLFF
once	TRBJ2-5	TRBD1	TRBV19	TGTGCCAGTAGGGATTACAGGGGTGGGCAAGAGACCCAGTACTTC	CASRDYRGGQETQYF
-	TRBJ2-1	TRBD2	TRBV7-9	TGTGCCAGCAGCGGGACTCGACTAGCGGGAGGGGATGAGCAGTTCTTC	CASSGTRLAGGDEQFF
once	TRBJ2-5	TRBD1	TRBV30	TGTGCCTGGAGTGGGACAGGGTACGAGGGGACCCAGTACTTC	CAWSGTGYEGTQYF
once	TRBJ2-4	TRBD1	TRBV5-4	TGTGCCAGCAGCCCCGGGACAGGGGACAAAAACATTCAGTACTTC	CASSPGTGDKNIQYF
-	TRBJ2-1	TRBD2	TRBV19	TGTGCCAGTAGTATTCCGGGGGGCAATGAGCAGTTCTTC	CASSIPGGNEQFF
-	TRBJ2-1	TRBD2	TRBV11-1	TGTGCCAGCAGCTCGGGAGGGGCGGGTGAGCAGTTCTTC	CASSSGGAGEQFF
-	TRBJ2-5	TRBD1	TRBV7-2	TGTGCCAGCACCCCCAGGGGGTTAGGGGAGACCCAGTACTTC	CASTPRGLGETQYF
-	TRBJ2-3	-	TRBV18	TGTGCCAGCTCACCCCCTAGGACAGATACGCAGTATTTT	CASSPPRTDTQYF
once	TRBJ1-1	-	TRBV7-2	TGTGCCAGCAGACCTTATGATCTCGAGGGCACTGAAGCTTTCTTT	CASRPYDLEGTEAFF
-	TRBJ1-1	-	TRBV18	TGTGCCAGCTCACCACGGTACGGCCGGGGGGACACTGAAGCTTTCTTT	CASSPRYGRGDTEAFF
-	TRBJ2-1	-	TRBV5-1	TGCGCCAGCAGCTTGGGGGGAGTAGATGAGCAGTTCTTC	CASSLGGVDEQFF
once	TRBJ2-2	TRBD2	TRBV7-2	TGTGCCAGCAGCTACTCTAGCGGGAGCTATAACACCGGGGAGCTGTTTTTT	CASSYSSGSYNTGELFF
-	TRBJ2-6	TRBD1	TRBV28	TGTGCCAGCAGCTCCGGGACAGGGCTTGCTGGGGCCAACGTCCTGACTTTC	CASSSGTGLAGANVLTF
-	TRBJ2-7	-	TRBV4-1	TGCGCCAGCAGCCACGGGACTCTCTACGAGCAGTACTTC	CASSHGTLYEQYF
-	TRBJ2-2	-	TRBV7-8	TGTGCCAGCAGCTCCCGGGGGGCGCCGTCGGAGCTGTTTTTT	CASSSRGAPSELFF
-	TRBJ2-1	TRBD2	TRBV7-6	TGTGCCAGCAGCATCGGACTAGCGGGAGGGATCAATGAGCAGTTCTTC	CASSIGLAGGINEQFF
-	TRBJ2-1	TRBD2	TRBV5-1	TGCGCCAGCAGCCCGACTAGCGGGGGAAATGAGCAGTTCTTC	CASSPTSGGNEQFF
-	TRBJ2-3	TRBD2	TRBV29-1	TGCAGCGTTGTGGCGGGAGGATGGACAGATACGCAGTATTTT	CSVVAGGWTDTQYF